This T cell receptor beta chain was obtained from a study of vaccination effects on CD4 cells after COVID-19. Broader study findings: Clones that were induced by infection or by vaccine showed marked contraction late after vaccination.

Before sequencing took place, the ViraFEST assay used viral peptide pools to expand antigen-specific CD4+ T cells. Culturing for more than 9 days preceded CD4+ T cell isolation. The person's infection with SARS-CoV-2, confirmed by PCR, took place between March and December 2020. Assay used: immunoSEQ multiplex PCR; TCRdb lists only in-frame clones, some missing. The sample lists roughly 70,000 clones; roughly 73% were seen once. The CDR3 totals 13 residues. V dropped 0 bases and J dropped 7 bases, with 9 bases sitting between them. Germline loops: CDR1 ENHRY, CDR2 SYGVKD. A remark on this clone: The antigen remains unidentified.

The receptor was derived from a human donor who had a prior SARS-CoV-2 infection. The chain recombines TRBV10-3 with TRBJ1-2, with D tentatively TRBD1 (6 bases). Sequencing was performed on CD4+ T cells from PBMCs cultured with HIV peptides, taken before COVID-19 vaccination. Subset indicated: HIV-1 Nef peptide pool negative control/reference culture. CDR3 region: CAISESQGIGYTF. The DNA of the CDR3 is TGTGCCATCAGTGAGTCGCAGGGGATTGGCTACACCTTC.